This T cell receptor beta chain emerged from a study of blood T cell repertoires in COVID-19. Repertoires were generated with immunoSEQ multiplex PCR, while TCRdb's copy carries only in-frame clones and drops some. The data show roughly 150,000 clones, roughly 71% seen once. The CDR3 is made up of 16 amino acids. With V trimmed by 3 bases and J by 4 bases, 3 bases remained unmatched. The germline V gene encodes CDR1 KGHSH and CDR2 LQKENI. The rearrangement joins TRBV18 to TRBJ2-5; 15 positions match TRBD2. The sample consisted of peripheral blood. The origin of this receptor is an elderly woman with acute or convalescent COVID-19. CDR3 nucleotides: TGTGCCAGCTCACCGGGACTAGCGGGGGGAGCAGAGACCCAGTACTTC. Its protein is CASSPGLAGGAETQYF.